This TCR beta chain was captured by sequencing in a study of early T cells in non-severe SARS-CoV-2 infection. Overall study context: Sequenced material consisted of bulk RNA (from unsorted whole blood), and chains were unpaired.

This clonotype was picked up a small number of times. Its target is unknown. CDR3 length equals 15 residues. Trimming at V came to 6 bases and at J to 2 bases, leaving 8 bases not matched to a gene. Germline lookup yields CDR1 MDHEN and CDR2 SYDVKM. The TCR library protocol attached unique molecular identifiers to the individual cDNA molecules. TCRdb analysed the 5' RACE reads with MiXCR anew, one entry per CDR3 protein. Of about 30,000 distinct CDR3 sequences detected, more than 4.5% appear once; the ten largest clones hold approximately 11%. Study-wide points: The study's VDJdb matching favored anti-spike CD8 responses and missed private and CD4 specificities.

This chain joins TRBV28 and TRBJ2-3; 7 nucleotides align to TRBD2. Sequenced input: whole blood. This sequence was found in an adult who was a healthcare worker with PCR-confirmed SARS-CoV-2 infection or an uninfected control (not recorded which). The chain's CDR3 is CASRKRGRITDTQYF. The CDR3 DNA follows: TGTGCCAGCAGGAAGCGGGGTAGGATCACAGATACGCAGTATTTT.